These 22 T cell receptor beta chains originate from one sample sequenced in a study of tumor-infiltrating lymphocytes in primary liver carcinoma. Total RNA amounting to 450 to 550 ng was the source from which TCR beta cDNA was made with a constant-region primer. Construction of TCR beta libraries relied on three successive nested multiplex PCR rounds employing slightly modified ARM-PCR. A C-beta reverse primer was combined with TRBV1-TRBV30 forward primers in the first two PCR rounds, and each round had 10 cycles. TCRdb re-called the multiplex PCR reads with MiXCR, one entry per CDR3 protein. The table has 65,000 to 80,000 distinct CDR3 sequences, 60% to 80% seen once. Without any cell sorting, roughly 20-30 mg of bulk tissue yielded co-extracted RNA and DNA. The specimen sequenced was liver tumor tissue from sampling region 4. The sample's subset: tumor region T4, right-lateral pole. The receptors shown here come from a man in his forties with primary liver carcinoma and hepatitis B virus infection.

Of note for this clonotype: The junction does not match germline at one end; this may be a read error. The V and J genes are TRBV2 and TRBJ2-1, with D possibly being TRBD1 or TRBD2 (6 bases each). The CDR3 is 17 amino acids. Germline V gene sequence: CDR1 SNHLY, CDR2 FYNNEI. In nucleotides, the CDR3 is TGTGCCAGCTGTGAAAAGGGGGGCGATCCCTCCTACAATGAACAGTTCTTC. It is translated as CASCEKGGDPSYNEQFF.

This clonotype came up a few times. Mismatch with germline at one junction end may stem from a read error. The chain combines TRBV11-2 with TRBJ2-2; TRBD2 matches 9 bases. Looked up from germline, CDR1 is SGHAT and CDR2 is FQNNGV. This CDR3 is 16 amino acids long. The CDR3 region has the DNA TGTGCCAGCAACTTGGTGGTGCTAGCGGGAACCGGGGAACTGTTTTTT. Translated: CASNLVVLAGTGELFF.

In the case of this clonotype: A much larger clone differs by one base, so this may be a read error. The CDR3 DNA sequence: TGTGCCTCAGGAGTTACACTGAGGGGGGAGCAGTACTTC. This encodes CASGVTLRGEQYF. The genes are TRBV30 and TRBJ2-7, with D perhaps matching TRBD1 (6 bases). CDR1 and CDR2 from the germline V gene are GTSNPN and SVGIG (reference sequence). Trimming cost V 7 bases and J 7 bases, with 20 bases left between them. This CDR3 contains 13 residues.

As regards this clonotype: One end of the junction is discordant with germline, which a read error may explain. The chain recombines TRBV29-1 with TRBJ2-3, with 12 bases lining up with TRBD2. The germline V gene has CDR1 SQVTM and CDR2 ANQGSEA. CDR3 length: 14 amino acids. CDR3 protein: CNVDGTSGCYTQYF. In DNA, the CDR3 is TGCAACGTTGATGGGACTAGCGGGTGTTATACGCAGTATTTT.

This clonotype was seen at least ten times. CDR3 DNA sequence: TGTGCCAGCAGACCTAGCGGGAGTGGCGAGGGTGAGCAGTTCTTC. As protein: CASRPSGSGEGEQFF. The rearrangement links TRBV6-5 to TRBJ2-1, with 10 bases fitting TRBD2. Trimming removed 6 bases from V and 9 bases from J; junction bases left unmatched: 11. Germline V lookup: CDR1 MNHEY, CDR2 SVGAGI. This CDR3 has 15 amino acids.

Regarding this clonotype: Compared with germline, one end of the junction differs, possibly owing to a read error. This sequence joins TRBV6-6 and TRBJ2-4; D may be TRBD1 or TRBD2 (6 bases each). This CDR3 spans 15 amino acids. Germline CDR1 and CDR2: MNHNY and SVGAGI (reference sequence). The CDR3 region is CASKRGVETKNILYF. The CDR3 DNA sequence: TGTGCCAGCAAAAGGGGGGTTGAAACCAAAAACATTCTGTACTTC.

Concerning this clonotype: The junction shows a germline mismatch at one end, possibly a read error. This chain uses TRBV12-3 or TRBV12-4 with TRBJ2-7; 9 bases align to TRBD1. CDR3 length: 13 residues. As DNA, the CDR3 is TGTGCCAGCAGTCAACAGGGGGCTGCCAAGCAATACTTC. It yields the protein CASSQQGAAKQYF.

Regarding this clonotype: The junction and the germline gene differ at one end; a read error may be behind it. The chain has TRBV12-3 or TRBV12-4 and TRBJ2-7, with D perhaps being TRBD1 or TRBD2 (5 bases each). The CDR3 loop spans 14 amino acids. The CDR3 reads CVSSTQNGAYEQYF. In DNA, the CDR3 is TGTGTCAGCAGTACCCAAAACGGGGCCTACGAGCAGTATTTC.

The chain joins TRBV9 to TRBJ2-3; D gene ambiguous. V was trimmed by 0 bases and J by 4 bases, leaving 9 bases between them. This CDR3 spans 14 amino acids. CDR1 and CDR2 from the germline V gene are SGDLS and YYNGEE. CDR3 sequence: CASSVETVSDTQYF. CDR3 nucleotide sequence: TGTGCCAGCAGCGTAGAAACGGTCTCAGATACGCAGTATTTT.

In its sample, this clonotype was seen once. Being one base from a much bigger clone, this may be a read error. J is TRBJ1-1 and V is TRBV7-9, with D hard to call. The CDR3 length is 13 residues. Looked up from germline, CDR1 is SEHNR and CDR2 is FQNEAQ (reference sequence). The CDR3 region has the DNA TGTACCAGCAGCTTAGGGCAGAGTATAGAAGCTTTCTTT. It specifies CTSSLGQSIEAFF.

For this clonotype: As the CDR3 is not closed by the conserved phenylalanine or tryptophan, this likely results from a read error. The V and J genes are TRBV6-6 and TRBJ1-5; D is uncertain. CDR3 size: 16 residues. In germline, CDR1 is MNHNY, CDR2 SVGAGI (reference sequence). The DNA for the CDR3 is TGTGCCAGTAGTTACCGAGTAGAGTATAGCAAACAGCCCCAGCATTCT. Translating gives CASSYRVEYSKQPQHS.

As for this clonotype: Germline is not matched at one junction end, which may reflect a read error. The chain uses TRBV6-1 and TRBJ2-7; D is possibly TRBD1 (5 bases). The CDR3 has 15 residues. CDR1 MNHNS and CDR2 SASEGT come from the germline V gene. CDR3 in amino acids: CANSRQGFESGEQYF. CDR3 DNA: TGTGCCAACAGTAGGCAGGGCTTCGAGTCGGGCGAGCAATACTTC.

This clonotype was recorded at least ten times. The DNA for the CDR3 is TGTGCCAGCAGCCAAGGGGGGGCGGTCAATCAGCCCCAGCATTTT. Translated: CASSQGGAVNQPQHF. J is TRBJ1-5 and V is TRBV4-2; D is possibly TRBD1 (6 bases). The germline CDR1 and CDR2 sequences are LGHNA and YNFKEQ. Trimming cost V 1 base and J 3 bases, with 10 bases left between them. The length of the CDR3 is 15 residues.

As for this clonotype: The junction and the germline gene differ at one end; a read error may be behind it. The CDR3 nucleotides read TGTGTCGGCAGCTCCCTCCGACAGGGTTACTCCTACAAGCAGTACTTC. Translated: CVGSSLRQGYSYKQYF. The chain recombines TRBV28 with TRBJ2-7, with 7 bases lining up with TRBD1. Germline V CDR1 and CDR2: MDHEN, SYDVKM. The CDR3 covers 16 residues.

With regard to this clonotype: An end of the junction does not agree with germline; a read error may underlie this. The chain links TRBV6-1 to TRBJ2-7, with TRBD2 matching 7 bases. CDR3 length: 18 residues. Germline values: CDR1 MNHNS, CDR2 SASEGT. The CDR3 region is CASSGVWGEGSPHYDQYF. As DNA, the CDR3 is TGTGCCAGTAGTGGCGTCTGGGGGGAGGGATCGCCCCACTACGACCAGTACTTC.

On this clonotype itself: Given a much more abundant clone one base away, this may be a read error. CDR3 in amino acids: CASEVTNAYEQYF. CDR3 sequence (DNA): TGTGCCAGCGAGGTGACAAATGCCTACGAGCAGTACTTC. The chain carries TRBV2 and TRBJ2-7; D call uncertain. Trimming pared 8 bases from V and 2 bases from J, leaving 13 bases between. The V gene's germline CDR1 is SNHLY and CDR2 FYNNEI. The CDR3 has 13 residues.

In regard to this clonotype: Since no conserved phenylalanine or tryptophan closes the CDR3, a read error is the likely cause. Because the CDR3's place on the DNA is in doubt, the DNA is left out and the CDR3 is given as listed by TCRdb. J is TRBJ2-5 and V is TRBV11-2; TRBD1, the D gene given by the table, was not confirmed from the DNA. Inclusive of both ends, the CDR3 amounts to 14 amino acids. CDR1 and CDR2 (germline): SGHAT, FQNNGV. The CDR3 region is CASSLGTAQETQCI.

In its sample, this clonotype was seen many times. The chain recombines TRBV6-5 with TRBJ2-5; maybe TRBD2 (7 bases). The CDR3 is made up of 15 amino acids. Germline CDR1 MNHEY, CDR2 SVGAGI. Trimming took off 0 bases at V and 4 bases at J, with 12 bases between the two ends. The chain's CDR3 is CASSYSGGGGETQYF. The CDR3 bases are TGTGCCAGCAGTTACTCGGGCGGGGGCGGAGAGACCCAGTACTTC.

The chain combines TRBV6-1 with TRBJ1-2, with 7 bases fitting TRBD1. Germline V gene data show CDR1 as MNHNS and CDR2 as SASEGT. The CDR3 contains 14 residues. This CDR3 reads CAGTRGGSHYGYTF. For the CDR3, the DNA is TGTGCGGGCACCCGAGGGGGCAGCCACTATGGCTACACCTTC.

Notes on this clonotype: The junction differs from germline at one of its ends, possibly a read error. The gene calls are TRBV7-8 and TRBJ2-7; D might be TRBD1 (5 bases). The CDR3 consists of 14 residues. CDR1 and CDR2 from the germline V gene are SGHVS and FQNEAQ. The CDR3 spells CTSSLGAVSYEQYF. CDR3 bases: TGTACCAGCAGCCTAGGGGCCGTGAGCTACGAGCAGTACTTC.

This clonotype has more than one count but fewer than ten. This sequence joins TRBV19 and TRBJ1-1; D is ambiguous. Trimming took 5 bases from V and 4 from J, leaving 5 bases between them. The CDR3 extends over 11 amino acids. Germline-derived CDR1 and CDR2 are LNHDA and SQIVND (reference sequence). CDR3 protein: CASSWGTEAFF. CDR3 nucleotide sequence: TGTGCCAGTAGTTGGGGCACTGAAGCTTTCTTT.

Regarding this clonotype: A junction end diverges from the germline sequence, so it may reflect a read error. The chain has TRBV5-6 and TRBJ2-2; 7 nucleotides match TRBD1. Germline-derived CDR1 and CDR2 are SGHDT and YYEEEE. This CDR3 has 15 residues. The CDR3, as DNA: TGTGTCAGCAGTTTGCGACAGGGAAGGGCCGGGGAGCTGTTTTTT. Its translation: CVSSLRQGRAGELFF.